This T cell receptor beta chain was identified in a study of cytomegalovirus exposure and HLA in healthy donors. V was shortened by 2 bases and J by 6 bases, with 13 bases between the two germline ends. Germline-derived CDR1 and CDR2 are MNHNS and SASEGT. The CDR3 runs 14 residues. The PCR was carried out with 60 Vbeta primers and 13 Jbeta primers. Method: immunoSEQ multiplex PCR; TCRdb's copy keeps in-frame clones and lacks some. The table has around 80,000 clones, around three quarters seen once. V and J are TRBV6-1 and TRBJ1-2; tentative D call: TRBD1 (5 bases). Sequenced input: PBMCs. This TCR derives from a middle-aged man in good health and CMV-seronegative. The DNA for the CDR3 is TGTGCCAGCAGTGAACTTGGGCAGGGTGATGGCTACACCTTC. It is translated as CASSELGQGDGYTF.